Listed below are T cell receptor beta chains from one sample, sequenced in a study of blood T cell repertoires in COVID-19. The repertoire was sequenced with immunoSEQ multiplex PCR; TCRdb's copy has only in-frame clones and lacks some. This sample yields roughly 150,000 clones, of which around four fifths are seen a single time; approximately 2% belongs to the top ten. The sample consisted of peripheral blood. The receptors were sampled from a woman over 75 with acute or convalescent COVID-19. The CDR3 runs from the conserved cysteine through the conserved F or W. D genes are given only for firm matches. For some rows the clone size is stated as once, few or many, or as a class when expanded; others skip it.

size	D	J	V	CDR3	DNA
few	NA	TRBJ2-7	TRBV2	CASSRDEQYF	TGTGCCAGCAGCAGGGACGAGCAGTACTTC
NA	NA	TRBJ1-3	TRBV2	CASSPQTGSRGNTIYF	TGTGCCAGCAGTCCTCAAACAGGGAGTCGTGGAAACACCATATATTTT
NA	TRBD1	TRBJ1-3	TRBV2	CASSEGGQGTGNTIYF	TGTGCCAGCAGTGAAGGGGGACAGGGGACGGGAAACACCATATATTTT
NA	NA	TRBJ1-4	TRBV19	CASSGTEGTKLFF	TGTGCCAGTAGTGGGACGGAGGGCACAAAACTGTTTTTT
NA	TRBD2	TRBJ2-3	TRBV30	CAWRVPLFSGRVFSDTQYF	TGTGCCTGGAGGGTACCCCTTTTTAGCGGGAGGGTCTTTTCAGATACGCAGTATTTT
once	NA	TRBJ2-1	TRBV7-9	CASSLENSLRQFF	TGTGCCAGCAGCTTAGAGAATAGTTTAAGGCAGTTCTTC
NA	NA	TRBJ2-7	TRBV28	CASSFSLGASYEQYF	TGTGCCAGCAGTTTCTCCTTGGGAGCTAGCTACGAGCAGTACTTC
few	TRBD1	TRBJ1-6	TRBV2	CASRATGFNSPLHF	TGTGCCAGCAGGGCGACAGGGTTTAATTCACCCCTCCACTTT
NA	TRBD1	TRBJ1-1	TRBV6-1	CASSEGQGNF	TGTGCCAGCAGTGAAGGACAGGGAAACTTT
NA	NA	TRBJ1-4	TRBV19	CASSIGGSRGEKLFF	TGTGCCAGTAGTATTGGAGGCTCAAGGGGGGAAAAACTGTTTTTT
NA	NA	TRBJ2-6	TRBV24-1	CATSAHTRGFSGANVLTF	TGTGCCACCAGTGCCCACACAAGGGGTTTTTCTGGGGCCAACGTCCTGACTTTC
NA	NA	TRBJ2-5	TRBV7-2	CASSLEVTGLKTQYF	TGTGCCAGCAGCTTAGAGGTTACGGGGTTAAAGACCCAGTACTTC
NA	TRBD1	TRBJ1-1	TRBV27	CASSFLGGDAEAFF	TGTGCCAGCAGTTTTCTAGGGGGCGACGCTGAAGCTTTCTTT
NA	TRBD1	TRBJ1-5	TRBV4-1	CASSKTGGGQPQHF	TGCGCCAGCAGCAAAACAGGGGGAGGTCAGCCCCAGCATTTT
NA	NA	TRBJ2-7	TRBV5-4	CASSRGSSYEQYF	TGTGCCAGCAGCAGGGGGAGCTCCTACGAGCAGTACTTC
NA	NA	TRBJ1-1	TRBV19	CASSLRVNTEAFF	TGTGCCAGTAGTCTACGAGTGAACACTGAAGCTTTCTTT
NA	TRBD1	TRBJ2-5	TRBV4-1	CASSRGQGTQETQYF	TGCGCCAGCAGCCGGGGACAGGGAACTCAAGAGACCCAGTACTTC
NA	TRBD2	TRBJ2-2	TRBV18	CASSPLISGSGTGELFF	TGTGCCAGCTCACCATTAATAAGCGGGAGTGGAACCGGGGAGCTGTTTTTT
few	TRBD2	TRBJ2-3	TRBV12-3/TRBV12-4	CASSAGGPDTQYF	TGTGCCAGCAGTGCGGGGGGCCCAGATACGCAGTATTTT
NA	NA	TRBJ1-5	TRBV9	CASSVEALLNQPQHF	TGTGCCAGCAGCGTAGAAGCCCTCCTAAATCAGCCCCAGCATTTT
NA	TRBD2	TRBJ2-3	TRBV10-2	CASTLAGVEDTQYF	TGCGCCAGCACCCTAGCGGGAGTGGAAGATACGCAGTATTTT
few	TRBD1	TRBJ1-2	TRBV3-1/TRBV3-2	CASSQGQGAYYGYTF	TGTGCCAGCAGCCAAGGGCAGGGGGCCTACTATGGCTACACCTTC
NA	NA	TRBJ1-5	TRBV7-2	CASSFGQSNQPQHF	TGTGCCAGCAGCTTCGGACAGAGCAATCAGCCCCAGCATTTT
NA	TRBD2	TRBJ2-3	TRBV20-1	CSASGRGGARADTQYF	TGCAGTGCTAGTGGGCGCGGGGGGGCTCGGGCAGATACGCAGTATTTT
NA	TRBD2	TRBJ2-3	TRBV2	CASRTASGSTDTQYF	TGTGCCAGCAGGACCGCTAGCGGTAGCACAGATACGCAGTATTTT
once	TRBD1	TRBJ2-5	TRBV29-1	CSVVKGGTGTGETQYF	TGCAGCGTTGTCAAGGGCGGGACAGGAACGGGGGAGACCCAGTACTTC
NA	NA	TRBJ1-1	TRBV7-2	CASSPQPLSNTEAFF	TGTGCCAGCAGCCCTCAACCTCTATCGAACACTGAAGCTTTCTTT
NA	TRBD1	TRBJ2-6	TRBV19	CASSIAGTGNTGANVLTF	TGTGCCAGTAGTATAGCCGGGACAGGGAATACTGGGGCCAACGTCCTGACTTTC
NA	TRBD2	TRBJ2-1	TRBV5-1	CASRERGDSYNEQFF	TGCGCCAGCAGGGAGCGGGGGGACTCCTACAATGAGCAGTTCTTC
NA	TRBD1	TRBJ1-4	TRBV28	CASSSGTGINEKLFF	TGTGCCAGCAGTTCCGGGACAGGGATTAATGAAAAACTGTTTTTT
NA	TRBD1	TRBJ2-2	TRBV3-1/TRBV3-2	CASSLRQGHTGELFF	TGTGCCAGCAGCCTAAGACAGGGGCACACCGGGGAGCTGTTTTTT
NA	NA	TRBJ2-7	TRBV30	CACSSGPTYEQYF	TGTGCCTGTAGCTCAGGGCCAACCTACGAGCAGTACTTC
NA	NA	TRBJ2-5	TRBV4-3	CASSQIIQETQYF	TGCGCCAGCAGCCAAATCATCCAAGAGACCCAGTACTTC
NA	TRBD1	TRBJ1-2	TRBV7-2	CASSLAPGQGAVRGYTF	TGTGCCAGCAGCTTAGCCCCGGGACAGGGGGCAGTGAGGGGCTACACCTTC
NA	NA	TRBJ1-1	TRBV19	CASSVGLTNTEAFF	TGTGCCAGTAGTGTGGGACTGACGAACACTGAAGCTTTCTTT
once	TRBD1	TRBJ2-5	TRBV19	CASSIAHRQGPQETQYF	TGTGCCAGTAGTATCGCCCATAGACAGGGGCCCCAAGAGACCCAGTACTTC
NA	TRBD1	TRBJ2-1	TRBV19	CASSTQGNNEQFF	TGTGCCAGTAGTACACAGGGGAACAATGAGCAGTTCTTC
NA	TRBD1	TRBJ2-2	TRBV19	CASSEQGATGELFF	TGTGCCAGTAGTGAACAGGGGGCGACCGGGGAGCTGTTTTTT